This TCR beta chain originates from a study of T cell responses to AZD1222 COVID-19 vaccine. Study-wide points: Across the whole spike, CD4 TCRs peaked at regions 160-218 and 743-854. Sampling captured repertoires only after the peak T cell response. The donors showed a predominance of white British ancestry and of females, with possible underestimation of clonal diversity.

The assay was immunoSEQ multiplex PCR, and TCRdb's table has in-frame clones only and misses some. The table has 200,000 or so clones, 80% to 90% seen once. CDR1 is MGHRA, CDR2 YSYEKL, per germline. The length of the CDR3 is 13 residues. Between the trimmed V and J ends, which lost 1 base and 4 bases, there was a span of 8 bases. Concerning this clone: Its target is not known.

Sample: peripheral blood, taken on day 0 of MenACWY control vaccination. The chain has TRBV4-1 and TRBJ2-7; D is unresolved. The sequence derives from an adult in good health. The CDR3 DNA sequence: TGCGCCAGCAGCCAAGTAGGATATTACGAGCAGTACTTC. Translated, it gives CASSQVGYYEQYF.